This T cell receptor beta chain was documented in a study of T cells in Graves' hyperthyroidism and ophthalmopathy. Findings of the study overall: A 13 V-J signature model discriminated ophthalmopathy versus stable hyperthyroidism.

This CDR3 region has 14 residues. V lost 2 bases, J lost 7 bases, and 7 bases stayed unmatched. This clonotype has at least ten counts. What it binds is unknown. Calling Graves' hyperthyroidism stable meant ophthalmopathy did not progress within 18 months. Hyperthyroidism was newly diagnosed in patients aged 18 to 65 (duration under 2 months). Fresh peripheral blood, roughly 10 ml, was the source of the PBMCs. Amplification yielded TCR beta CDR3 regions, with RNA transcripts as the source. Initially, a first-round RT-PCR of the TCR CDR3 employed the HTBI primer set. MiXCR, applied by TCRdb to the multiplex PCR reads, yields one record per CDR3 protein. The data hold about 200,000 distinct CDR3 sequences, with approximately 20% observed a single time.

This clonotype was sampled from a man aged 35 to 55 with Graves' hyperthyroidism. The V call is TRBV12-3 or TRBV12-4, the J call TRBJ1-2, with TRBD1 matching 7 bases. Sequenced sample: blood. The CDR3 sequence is CASSLKAGGGGYTF. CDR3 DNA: TGTGCCAGCAGTTTAAAGGCAGGGGGTGGTGGCTACACCTTC.